This T cell receptor (beta chain) stems from a study of cytomegalovirus exposure and HLA in healthy donors. Whole-study findings and limits: Earlier analysis looked at TCR beta V segments, and most were productive about 87% or about 30% of the time. Reported performance of the classifier showed diagnosis of cytomegalovirus status with high specificity and sensitivity. Follow-up analysis seemed to connect common viral pathogens with several of the most significant clusters identified.

Primers included in the PCR were 60 Vbeta and 13 Jbeta primers. Sequenced by immunoSEQ multiplex PCR; TCRdb stores in-frame clones only, minus some. The sample contains around 110,000 clones, approximately 82% of which appear only once. Germline V gives CDR1 SGDLS, CDR2 YYNGEE. The CDR3 length is 14 residues. Trimming pared 4 bases from V and 5 bases from J, leaving 15 bases between. About this clone: As yet, its antigen is unknown.

This chain joins TRBV9 and TRBJ1-1; no reliable D call. The sequenced sample consisted of PBMCs. The clonotype comes from a middle-aged man in good health and CMV-seronegative. This CDR3 is CASSPRSGGTEAFF. The CDR3 DNA reads as TGTGCCAGCAGCCCCCGATCGGGAGGGACTGAAGCTTTCTTT.